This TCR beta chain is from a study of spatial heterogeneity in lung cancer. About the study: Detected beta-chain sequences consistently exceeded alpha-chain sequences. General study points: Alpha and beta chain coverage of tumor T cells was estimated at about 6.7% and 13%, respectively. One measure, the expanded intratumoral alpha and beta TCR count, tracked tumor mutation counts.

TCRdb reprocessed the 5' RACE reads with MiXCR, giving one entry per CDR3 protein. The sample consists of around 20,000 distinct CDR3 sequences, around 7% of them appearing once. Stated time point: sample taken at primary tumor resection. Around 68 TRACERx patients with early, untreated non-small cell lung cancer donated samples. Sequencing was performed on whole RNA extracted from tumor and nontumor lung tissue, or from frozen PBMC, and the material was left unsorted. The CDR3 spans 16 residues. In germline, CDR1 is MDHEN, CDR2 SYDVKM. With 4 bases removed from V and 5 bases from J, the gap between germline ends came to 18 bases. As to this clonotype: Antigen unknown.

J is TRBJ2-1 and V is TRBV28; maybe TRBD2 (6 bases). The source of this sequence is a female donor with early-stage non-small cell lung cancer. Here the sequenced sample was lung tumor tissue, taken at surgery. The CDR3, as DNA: TGTGCCAGCAGTTCTCACAGTGGGGGGATCGACAATGAGCAGTTCTTC. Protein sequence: CASSSHSGGIDNEQFF.